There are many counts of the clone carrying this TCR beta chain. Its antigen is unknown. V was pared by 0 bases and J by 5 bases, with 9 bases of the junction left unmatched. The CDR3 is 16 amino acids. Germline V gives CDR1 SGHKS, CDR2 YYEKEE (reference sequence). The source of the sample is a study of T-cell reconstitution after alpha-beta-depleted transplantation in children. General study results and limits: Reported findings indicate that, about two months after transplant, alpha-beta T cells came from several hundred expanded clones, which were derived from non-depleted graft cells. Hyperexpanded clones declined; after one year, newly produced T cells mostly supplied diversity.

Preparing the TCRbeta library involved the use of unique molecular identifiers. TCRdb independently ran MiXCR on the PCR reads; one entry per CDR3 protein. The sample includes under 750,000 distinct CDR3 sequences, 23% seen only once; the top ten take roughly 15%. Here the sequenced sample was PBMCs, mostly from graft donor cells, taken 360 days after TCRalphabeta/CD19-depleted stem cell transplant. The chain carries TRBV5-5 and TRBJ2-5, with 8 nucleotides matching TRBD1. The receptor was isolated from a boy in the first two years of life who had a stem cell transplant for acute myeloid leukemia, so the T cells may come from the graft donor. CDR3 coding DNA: TGTGCCAGCAGCTTGGGACAGGGGAGGAGTCGGGAGACCCAGTACTTC. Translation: CASSLGQGRSRETQYF.